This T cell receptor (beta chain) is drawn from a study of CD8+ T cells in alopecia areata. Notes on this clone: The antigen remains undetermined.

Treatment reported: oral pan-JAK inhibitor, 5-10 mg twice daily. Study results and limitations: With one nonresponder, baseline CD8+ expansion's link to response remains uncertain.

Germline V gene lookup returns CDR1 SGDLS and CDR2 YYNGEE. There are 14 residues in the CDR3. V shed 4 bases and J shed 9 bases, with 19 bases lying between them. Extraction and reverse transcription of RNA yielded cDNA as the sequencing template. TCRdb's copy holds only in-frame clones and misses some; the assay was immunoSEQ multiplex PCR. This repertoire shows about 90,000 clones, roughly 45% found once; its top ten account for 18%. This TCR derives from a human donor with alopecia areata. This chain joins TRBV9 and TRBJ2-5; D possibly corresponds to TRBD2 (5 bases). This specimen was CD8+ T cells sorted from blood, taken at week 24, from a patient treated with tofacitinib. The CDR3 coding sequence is TGTGCCAGCAGCCCTAGTGGTAGCCAGGAGGCCCAGTACTTC. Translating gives CASSPSGSQEAQYF.